The next 8 T cell receptor beta chains were all read from a single sample in a study of monozygotic twins with inflammatory bowel disease. TCRdb processed the 5' RACE reads again and assigns one entry to each CDR3 protein, with no DNA. The sample has a few hundred thousand distinct CDR3 sequences. The material sequenced was blood. These receptors were taken from a human donor with ulcerative colitis or Crohn's disease, or a healthy co-twin of an affected twin (not recorded which).

This chain joins TRBV9 and TRBJ2-5; checking the TCRdb D call of TRBD1 is not possible without DNA. Germline V gene data show CDR1 as SGDLS and CDR2 as YYNGEE. The CDR3 contains 14 residues. This CDR3 reads CASSVAGGAETQYF.

The chain carries TRBV4-1 and TRBJ2-7; TCRdb's D gene call, TRBD1, goes unchecked for lack of DNA. CDR3 length equals 17 residues. CDR1 is MGHRA and CDR2 is YSYEKL in the germline V gene. The CDR3 loop reads CASSQVGVGQIFYEQYF.

The chain recombines TRBV7-9 with TRBJ2-7; TCRdb selects TRBD2, and the lack of DNA leaves this call unchecked. The CDR3 has 14 amino acids. Germline assignment: CDR1 SEHNR and CDR2 FQNEAQ (reference sequence). The CDR3 here is CASSPTGGGYEQYF.

V and J are TRBV5-1 and TRBJ1-2; TCRdb proposes TRBD1, but this gene call is untestable without DNA. The germline V gene encodes CDR1 SGHRS and CDR2 YFSETQ. This CDR3 is 13 amino acids long. CDR3: CASSLEGVDGYTF.

The chain employs TRBV7-7 and TRBJ2-1; there is no DNA to check the TCRdb D call of TRBD2. From germline, CDR1 is SSHAT and CDR2 FNYEAQ (reference sequence). This CDR3 has 17 amino acids. CDR3 protein: CASSPELPAEGYNEQFF.

The chain uses TRBV7-6 and TRBJ1-6; there is no DNA to check the TCRdb D call of TRBD1. The CDR3 covers 15 residues. Germline loops: CDR1 SGHVS, CDR2 FNYEAQ. This CDR3 is CASSLSPGAGSPLHF.

The chain couples TRBV6-5 to TRBJ1-5; TCRdb selects TRBD1, and the lack of DNA leaves this call unchecked. The germline V gene has CDR1 MNHEY and CDR2 SVGAGI. This CDR3 region has 16 residues. CDR3 sequence: CASSYVSGSSNQPQHF.

The chain is built from TRBV6-4 and TRBJ1-5; absent DNA, TCRdb's TRBD1 call cannot be checked. CDR1 and CDR2 (germline): MRHNA, SNTAGT. CDR3 length: 16 amino acids. CDR3 sequence reads: CASSDRTQGAAQPQHF.